The T cell receptor (beta chain) described here comes from a study of blood T cell repertoires in COVID-19. This CDR3 is built from 14 residues. The ends were cut back, 7 bases at V and 3 bases at J, with 12 bases in the middle. Germline-derived CDR1 and CDR2 are MNHEY and SMNVEV (reference sequence). The repertoire was sequenced with immunoSEQ multiplex PCR; TCRdb's copy has only in-frame clones and lacks some. The repertoire holds 200,000 to 250,000 clones, with over 65% as singletons. The TCR was taken from a woman in her sixties who had recovered from COVID-19. The sequenced material came from PBMCs or T cells enriched from blood (not recorded which). V and J are TRBV27 and TRBJ1-4; D possibly corresponds to TRBD1 (5 bases). As DNA, the CDR3 is TGTGCCAGCAAAGTGGGGGGATCTAATGAAAAACTGTTTTTT. Translated: CASKVGGSNEKLFF.